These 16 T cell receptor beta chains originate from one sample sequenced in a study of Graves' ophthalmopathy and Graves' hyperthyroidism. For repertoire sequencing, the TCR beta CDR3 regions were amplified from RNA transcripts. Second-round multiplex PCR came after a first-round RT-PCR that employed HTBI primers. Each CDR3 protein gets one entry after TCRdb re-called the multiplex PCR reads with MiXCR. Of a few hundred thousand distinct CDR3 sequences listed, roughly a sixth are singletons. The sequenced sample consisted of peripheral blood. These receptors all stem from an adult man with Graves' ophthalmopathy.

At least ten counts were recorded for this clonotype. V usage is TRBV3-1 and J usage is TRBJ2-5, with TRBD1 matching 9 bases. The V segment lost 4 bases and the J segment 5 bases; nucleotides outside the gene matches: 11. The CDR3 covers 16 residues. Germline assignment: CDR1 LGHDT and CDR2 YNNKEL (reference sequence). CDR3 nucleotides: TGTGCCAGCAGCCCAAGCCAGGGGACAGGGTCGGAGACCCAGTACTTC. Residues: CASSPSQGTGSETQYF.

CDR3 bases: TGTGCCACCAGCAGAGATTCGGGGGGCAATCAGCCCCAGCATTTT. Its translation: CATSRDSGGNQPQHF. This chain connects TRBV15 to TRBJ1-5; TRBD1 is a possible D gene (5 bases). V was cut by 0 bases and J by 2 bases, with 8 bases left in between. This CDR3 has 15 residues. Germline CDR1 reads LNHNV; CDR2 reads YYDKDF (reference sequence).

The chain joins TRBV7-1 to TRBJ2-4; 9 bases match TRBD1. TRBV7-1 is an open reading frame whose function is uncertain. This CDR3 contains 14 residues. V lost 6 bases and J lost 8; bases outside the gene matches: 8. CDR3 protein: CASSKTGGYDIQYF. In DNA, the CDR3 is TGTGCCAGCAGTAAGACAGGGGGGTACGACATTCAGTACTTC.

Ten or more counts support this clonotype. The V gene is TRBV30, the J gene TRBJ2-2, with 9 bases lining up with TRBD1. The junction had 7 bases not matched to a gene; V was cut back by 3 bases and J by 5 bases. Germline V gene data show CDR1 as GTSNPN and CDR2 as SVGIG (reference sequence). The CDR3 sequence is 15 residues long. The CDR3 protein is CAWRTGGARTGELFF. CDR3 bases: TGTGCCTGGAGGACAGGGGGGGCTCGGACCGGGGAGCTGTTTTTT.

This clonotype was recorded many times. CDR3 residues: CSVVSASLTYEQYF. The CDR3 DNA follows: TGCAGCGTTGTCAGCGCTAGCTTAACCTACGAGCAGTACTTC. The chain recombines TRBV29-1 with TRBJ2-7, with a weak D call TRBD2 (5 bases). V was shortened by 4 bases and J by 2 bases, with 15 bases between the two germline ends. There are 14 residues in the CDR3. Germline-derived CDR1 and CDR2 are SQVTM and ANQGSEA.

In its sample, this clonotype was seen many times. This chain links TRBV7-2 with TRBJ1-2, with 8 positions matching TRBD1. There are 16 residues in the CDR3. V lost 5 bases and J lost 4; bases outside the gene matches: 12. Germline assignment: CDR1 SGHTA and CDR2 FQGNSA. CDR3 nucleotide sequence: TGTGCCAGCAGCACCCGACAGGGGCCTCGTGGCTATGGCTACACCTTC. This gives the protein CASSTRQGPRGYGYTF.

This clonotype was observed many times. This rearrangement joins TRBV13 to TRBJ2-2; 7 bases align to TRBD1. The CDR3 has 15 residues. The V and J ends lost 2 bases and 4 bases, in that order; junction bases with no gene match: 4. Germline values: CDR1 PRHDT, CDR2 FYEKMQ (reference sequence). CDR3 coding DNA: TGTGCCAGCAGCTTACGAGGGGGCGGCACCGGGGAGCTGTTTTTT. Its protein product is CASSLRGGGTGELFF. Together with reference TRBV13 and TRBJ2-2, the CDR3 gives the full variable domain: AAGVIQSPRHLIKEKRETATLKCYPIPRHDTVYWYQQGPGQDPQFLISFYEKMQSDKGSIPDRFSAQQFSDYHSELNMSSLELGDSALYFCASSLRGGGTGELFFGEGSRLTVL.

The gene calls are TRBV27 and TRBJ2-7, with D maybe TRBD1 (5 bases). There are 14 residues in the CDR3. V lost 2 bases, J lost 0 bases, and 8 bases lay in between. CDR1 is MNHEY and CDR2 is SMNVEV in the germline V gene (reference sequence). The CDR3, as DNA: TGTGCCAGCAGTTTAAACAGGTACTCCTACGAGCAGTACTTC. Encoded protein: CASSLNRYSYEQYF.

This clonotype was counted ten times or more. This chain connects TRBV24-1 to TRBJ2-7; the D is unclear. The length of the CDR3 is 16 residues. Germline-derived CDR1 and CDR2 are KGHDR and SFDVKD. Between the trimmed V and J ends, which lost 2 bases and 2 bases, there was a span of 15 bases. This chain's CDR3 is CATSDSNPQRAYEQYF. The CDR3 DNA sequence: TGTGCCACCAGTGATTCGAACCCCCAGCGTGCCTACGAGCAGTACTTC.

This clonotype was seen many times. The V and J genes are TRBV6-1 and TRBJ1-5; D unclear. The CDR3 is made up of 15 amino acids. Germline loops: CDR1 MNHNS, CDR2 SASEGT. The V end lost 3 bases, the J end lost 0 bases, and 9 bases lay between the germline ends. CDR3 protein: CASSEGARSNQPQHF. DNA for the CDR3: TGTGCCAGCAGTGAGGGAGCCCGTAGCAATCAGCCCCAGCATTTT.

The CDR3 DNA follows: TGCGCCAGCAGCCAAGAACGGCTAGCGGGAGGGAGGGTCGAGCAGTACTTC. Its protein is CASSQERLAGGRVEQYF. The chain uses TRBV4-1 and TRBJ2-7, with 12 nucleotides matching TRBD2. There are 17 residues in the CDR3. The germline V gene encodes CDR1 MGHRA and CDR2 YSYEKL. V was clipped by 0 bases and J by 6 bases; unmatched bases: 9.

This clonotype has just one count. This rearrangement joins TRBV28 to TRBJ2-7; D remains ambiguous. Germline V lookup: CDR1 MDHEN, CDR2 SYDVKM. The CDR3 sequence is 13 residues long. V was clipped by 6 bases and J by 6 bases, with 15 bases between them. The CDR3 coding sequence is TGTGCCAGCAGCCACCTTCTAAGGGTCGAGCAGTACTTC. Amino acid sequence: CASSHLLRVEQYF.

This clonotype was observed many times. CDR3 sequence: CASSSPREWNTEAFF. The CDR3 DNA follows: TGTGCCAGCAGTTCTCCTCGGGAATGGAACACTGAAGCTTTCTTT. The chain couples TRBV27 to TRBJ1-1, with D uncertain. This CDR3 is built from 15 residues. V dropped 4 bases and J dropped 1 base, with 13 bases sitting between them. Looked up from germline, CDR1 is MNHEY and CDR2 is SMNVEV (reference sequence).

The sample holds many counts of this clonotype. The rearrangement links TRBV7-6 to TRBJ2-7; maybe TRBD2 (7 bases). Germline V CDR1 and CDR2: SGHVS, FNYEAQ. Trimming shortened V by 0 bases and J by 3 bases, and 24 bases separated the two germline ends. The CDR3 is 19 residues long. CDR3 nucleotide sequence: TGTGCCAGCAGCTTAGCGCCCAGGGTCGGGGCGGGGGCCGACTACGAGCAGTACTTC. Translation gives CASSLAPRVGAGADYEQYF.

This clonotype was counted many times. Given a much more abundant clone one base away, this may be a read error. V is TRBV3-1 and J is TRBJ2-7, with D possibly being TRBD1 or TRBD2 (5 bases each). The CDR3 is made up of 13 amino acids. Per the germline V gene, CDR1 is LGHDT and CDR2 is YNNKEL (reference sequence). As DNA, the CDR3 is TGTGCCAGCAGTCGGGGCCGTTCCTTCGAGCAGTACTTC. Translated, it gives CASSRGRSFEQYF.

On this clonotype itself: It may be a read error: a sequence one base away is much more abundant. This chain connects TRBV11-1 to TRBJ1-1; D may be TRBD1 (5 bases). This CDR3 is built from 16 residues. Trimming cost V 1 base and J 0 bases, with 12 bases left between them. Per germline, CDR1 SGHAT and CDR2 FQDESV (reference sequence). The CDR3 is CASSLGQNVVNTEAFF. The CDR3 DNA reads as TGTGCCAGCAGCTTAGGACAGAATGTCGTGAACACTGAAGCTTTCTTT.